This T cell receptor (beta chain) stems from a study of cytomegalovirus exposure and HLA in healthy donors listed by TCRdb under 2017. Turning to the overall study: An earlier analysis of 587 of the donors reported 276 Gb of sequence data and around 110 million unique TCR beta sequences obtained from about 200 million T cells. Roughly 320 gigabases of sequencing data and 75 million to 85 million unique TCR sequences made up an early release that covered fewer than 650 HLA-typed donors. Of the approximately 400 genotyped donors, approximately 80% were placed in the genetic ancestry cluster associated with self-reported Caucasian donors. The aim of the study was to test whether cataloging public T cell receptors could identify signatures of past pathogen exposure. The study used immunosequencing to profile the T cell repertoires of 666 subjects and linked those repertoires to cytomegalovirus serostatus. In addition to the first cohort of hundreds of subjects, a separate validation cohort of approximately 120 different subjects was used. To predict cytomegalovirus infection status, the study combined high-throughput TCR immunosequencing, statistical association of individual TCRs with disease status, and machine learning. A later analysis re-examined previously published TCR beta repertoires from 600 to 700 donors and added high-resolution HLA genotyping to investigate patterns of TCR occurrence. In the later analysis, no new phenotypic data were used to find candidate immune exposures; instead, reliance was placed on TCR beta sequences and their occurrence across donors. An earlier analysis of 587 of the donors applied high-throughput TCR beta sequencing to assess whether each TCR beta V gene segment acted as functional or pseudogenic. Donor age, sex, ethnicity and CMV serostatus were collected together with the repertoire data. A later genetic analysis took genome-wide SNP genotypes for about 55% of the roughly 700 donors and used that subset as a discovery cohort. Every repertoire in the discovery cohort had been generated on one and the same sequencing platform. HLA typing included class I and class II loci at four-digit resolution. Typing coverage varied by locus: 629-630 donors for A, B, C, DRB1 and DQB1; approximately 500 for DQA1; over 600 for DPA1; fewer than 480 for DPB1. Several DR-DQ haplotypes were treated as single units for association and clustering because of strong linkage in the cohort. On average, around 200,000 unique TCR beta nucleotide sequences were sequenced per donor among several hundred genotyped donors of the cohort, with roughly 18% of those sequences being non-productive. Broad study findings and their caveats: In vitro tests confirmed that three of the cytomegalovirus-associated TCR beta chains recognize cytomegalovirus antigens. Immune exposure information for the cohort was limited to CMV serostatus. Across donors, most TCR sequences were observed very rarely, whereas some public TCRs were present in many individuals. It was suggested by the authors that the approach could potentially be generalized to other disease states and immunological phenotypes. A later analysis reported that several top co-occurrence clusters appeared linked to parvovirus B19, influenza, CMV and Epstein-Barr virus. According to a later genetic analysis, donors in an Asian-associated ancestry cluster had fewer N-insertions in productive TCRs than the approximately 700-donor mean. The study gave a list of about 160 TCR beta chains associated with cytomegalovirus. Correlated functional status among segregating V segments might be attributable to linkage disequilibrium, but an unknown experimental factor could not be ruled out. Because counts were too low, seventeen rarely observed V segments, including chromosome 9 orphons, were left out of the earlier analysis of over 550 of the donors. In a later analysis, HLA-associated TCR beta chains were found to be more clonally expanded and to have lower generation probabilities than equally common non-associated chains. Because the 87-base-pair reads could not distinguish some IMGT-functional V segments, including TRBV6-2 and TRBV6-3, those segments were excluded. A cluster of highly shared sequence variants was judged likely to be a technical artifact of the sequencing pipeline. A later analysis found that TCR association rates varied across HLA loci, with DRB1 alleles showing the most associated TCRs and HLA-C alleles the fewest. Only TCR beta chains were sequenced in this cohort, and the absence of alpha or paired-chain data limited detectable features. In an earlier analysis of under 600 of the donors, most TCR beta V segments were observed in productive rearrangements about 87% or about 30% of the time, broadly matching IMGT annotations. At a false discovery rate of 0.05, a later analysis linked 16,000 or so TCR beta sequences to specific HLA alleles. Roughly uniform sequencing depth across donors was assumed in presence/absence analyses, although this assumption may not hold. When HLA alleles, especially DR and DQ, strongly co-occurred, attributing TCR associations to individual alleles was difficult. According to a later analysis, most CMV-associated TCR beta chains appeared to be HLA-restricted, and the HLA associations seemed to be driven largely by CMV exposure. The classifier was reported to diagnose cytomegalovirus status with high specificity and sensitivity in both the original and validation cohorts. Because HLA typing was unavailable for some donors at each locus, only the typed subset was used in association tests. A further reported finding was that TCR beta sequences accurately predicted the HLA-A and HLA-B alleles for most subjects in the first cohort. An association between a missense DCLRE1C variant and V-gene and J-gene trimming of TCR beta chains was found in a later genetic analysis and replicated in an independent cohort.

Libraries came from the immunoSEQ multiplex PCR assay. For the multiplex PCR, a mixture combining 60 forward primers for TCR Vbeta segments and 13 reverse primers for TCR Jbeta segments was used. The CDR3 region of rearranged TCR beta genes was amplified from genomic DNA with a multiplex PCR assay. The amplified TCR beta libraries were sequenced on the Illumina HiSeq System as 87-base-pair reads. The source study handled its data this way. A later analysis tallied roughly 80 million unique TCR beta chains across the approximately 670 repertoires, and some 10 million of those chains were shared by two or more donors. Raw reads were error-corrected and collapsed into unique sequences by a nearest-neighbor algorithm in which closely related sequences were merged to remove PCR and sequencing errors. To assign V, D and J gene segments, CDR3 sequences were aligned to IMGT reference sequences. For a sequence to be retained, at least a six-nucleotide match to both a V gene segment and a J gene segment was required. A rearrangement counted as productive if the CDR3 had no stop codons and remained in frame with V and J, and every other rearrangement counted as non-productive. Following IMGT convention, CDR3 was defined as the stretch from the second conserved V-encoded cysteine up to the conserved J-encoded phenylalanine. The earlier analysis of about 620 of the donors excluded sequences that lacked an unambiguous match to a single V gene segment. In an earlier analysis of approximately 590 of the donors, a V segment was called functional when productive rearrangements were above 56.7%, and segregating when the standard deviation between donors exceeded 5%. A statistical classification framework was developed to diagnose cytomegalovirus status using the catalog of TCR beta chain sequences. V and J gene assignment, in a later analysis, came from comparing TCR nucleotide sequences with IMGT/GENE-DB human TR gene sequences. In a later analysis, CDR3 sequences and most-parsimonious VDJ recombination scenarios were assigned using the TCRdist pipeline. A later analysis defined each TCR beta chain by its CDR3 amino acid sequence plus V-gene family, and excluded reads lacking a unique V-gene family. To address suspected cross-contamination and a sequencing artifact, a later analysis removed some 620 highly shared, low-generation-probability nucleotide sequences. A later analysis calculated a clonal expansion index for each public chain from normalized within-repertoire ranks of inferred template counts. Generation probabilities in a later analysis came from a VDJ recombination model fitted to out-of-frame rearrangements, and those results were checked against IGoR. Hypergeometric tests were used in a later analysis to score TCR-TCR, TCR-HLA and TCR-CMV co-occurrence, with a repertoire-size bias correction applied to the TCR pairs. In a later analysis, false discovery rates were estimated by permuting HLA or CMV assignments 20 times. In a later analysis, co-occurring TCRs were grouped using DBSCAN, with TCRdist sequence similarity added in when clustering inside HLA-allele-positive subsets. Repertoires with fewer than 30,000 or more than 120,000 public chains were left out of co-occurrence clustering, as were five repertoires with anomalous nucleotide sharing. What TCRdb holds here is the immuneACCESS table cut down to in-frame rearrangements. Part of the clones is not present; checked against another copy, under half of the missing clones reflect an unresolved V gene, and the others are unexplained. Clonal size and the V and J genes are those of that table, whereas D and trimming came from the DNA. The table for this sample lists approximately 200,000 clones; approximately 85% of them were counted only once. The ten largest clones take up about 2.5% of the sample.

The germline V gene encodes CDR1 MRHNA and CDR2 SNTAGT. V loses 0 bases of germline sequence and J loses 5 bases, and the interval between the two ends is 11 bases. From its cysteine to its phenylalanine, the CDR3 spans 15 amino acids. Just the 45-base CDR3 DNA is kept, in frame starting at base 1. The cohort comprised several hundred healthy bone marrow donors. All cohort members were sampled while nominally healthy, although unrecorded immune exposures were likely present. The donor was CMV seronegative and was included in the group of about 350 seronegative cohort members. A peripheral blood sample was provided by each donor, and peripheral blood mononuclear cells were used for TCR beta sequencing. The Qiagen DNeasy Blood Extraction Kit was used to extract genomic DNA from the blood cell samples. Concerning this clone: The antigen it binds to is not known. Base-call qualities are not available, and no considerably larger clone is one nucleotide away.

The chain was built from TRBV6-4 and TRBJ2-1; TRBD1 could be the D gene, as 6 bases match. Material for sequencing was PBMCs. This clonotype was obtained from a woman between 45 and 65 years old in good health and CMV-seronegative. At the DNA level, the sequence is TGTGCCAGCAGTGACTCGAGAGGGGGAAACAATGAGCAGTTCTTC. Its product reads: CASSDSRGGNNEQFF.